This T cell receptor (beta chain) was sequenced during a study of beta chain features in type 1 diabetes. In the study overall: Patients and healthy donors were similar in age, gender and cell yields.

Isolated RNA was reverse transcribed in full, so expressed TCRB transcripts were sequenced. This table comes from immunoSEQ multiplex PCR, and its TCRdb copy is limited to in-frame clones, with some not included. Altogether around 710,000 clones are present, approximately 13% being singletons, with the ten largest covering more than 0.1%. Findings and caveats of the study: Researchers report that Type 1 diabetes patients had moderately but significantly shorter TCRB CDR3s across all four CD4+ subsets. Insertion counts at VDJ junctions were lower in type 1 diabetes patients, who also showed more deletions there.

With respect to this clone: Its target is unknown.

The sequenced sample was naive CD4+ T cells from blood. The receptor's source is a man aged 25-45 years with type 1 diabetes.

In DNA, the CDR3 is TGTGCCAGCACCCCAGGGGCTGGAAACACCATATATTTT. This gives the protein CASTPGAGNTIYF. This rearrangement joins TRBV11-2 to TRBJ1-3; a weak D match, TRBD1 (6 bases). CDR3 size: 13 residues. The germline gives CDR1 SGHAT, CDR2 FQNNGV. V was pared by 7 bases and J by 2 bases, with 9 bases between. Combining the CDR3 with reference TRBV11-2 and TRBJ1-3 gives the whole variable domain EAGVAQSPRYKIIEKRQSVAFWCNPISGHATLYWYQQILGQGPKLLIQFQNNGVVDDSQLPKDRFSAERLKGVDSTLKIQPAKLEDSAVYLCASTPGAGNTIYFGEGSWLTVV.